The 30 T cell receptor beta chains below all came from one sample that was sequenced in a study of coeliac disease. Sequencing used immunoSEQ multiplex PCR; TCRdb keeps in-frame clones, though not all of them. The data hold over 4,500 clones, with 69% observed a single time. The sample consisted of lymphocytes from the gut lamina propria. Source of these receptors: a woman aged 40-49 years.

The V call is TRBV28, the J call TRBJ2-7; D perhaps matches TRBD2 (5 bases). Trimming removed 5 bases at V and 0 bases at J, with 20 bases between. The CDR3 extends over 17 amino acids. CDR1 MDHEN and CDR2 SYDVKM come from the germline V gene. The CDR3 here is CASSVVGEAFTSYEQYF. The CDR3 DNA sequence: TGTGCCAGCAGTGTTGTGGGAGAGGCCTTCACCTCCTACGAGCAGTACTTC.

This rearrangement joins TRBV21-1 to TRBJ1-1; the table's D gene call, TRBD1, was not cross checked with the DNA. TRBV21-1 is given as a pseudogene. This CDR3 has 18 residues. CDR3 in amino acids: CASSARETGGEENTEAFF. The CDR3, as DNA: TGTGCCAGCAGCGCAAGGGAGACAGGGGGCGAGGAGAACACTGAAGCTTTCTTT.

The CDR3 sequence is CASRTGGNTEAFF. CDR3 nucleotides: TGTGCCAGTAGGACAGGGGGCAACACTGAAGCTTTCTTT. The V call is TRBV19, the J call TRBJ1-1; 10 nucleotides agree with TRBD1. The CDR3 extends over 13 amino acids. Germline V gene lookup returns CDR1 LNHDA and CDR2 SQIVND (reference sequence). Trimming cost V 6 bases and J 2 bases; bases outside gene matches: 0.

The chain combines TRBV5-6 with TRBJ2-7; possible D gene TRBD2, 6 bases. The CDR3 length is 16 residues. Germline V gene sequence: CDR1 SGHDT, CDR2 YYEEEE. Trimming took off 0 bases at V and 0 bases at J, with 13 bases between the two ends. In DNA form, the CDR3 reads TGTGCCAGCAGCTTGGAGGAGGGAACTAGCTCCTACGAGCAGTACTTC. Translated: CASSLEEGTSSYEQYF.

This clone was seen a few times. J is TRBJ1-2 and V is TRBV7-2, with 8 nucleotides matching TRBD1. CDR3 length: 12 amino acids. From germline, CDR1 is SGHTA and CDR2 FQGNSA. Trimming cost V 5 bases and J 7 bases; bases outside gene matches: 3. CDR3 DNA: TGTGCCAGCAGCGAGACAGGGGCTGGCTACACCTTC. This translates into CASSETGAGYTF.

The genes are TRBV6-1 and TRBJ2-7; 7 bases match TRBD1. After removal of 4 bases from V and 3 bases from J, the junction contained 0 bases not matched to a gene. The CDR3 has 12 amino acids. In germline, CDR1 is MNHNS, CDR2 SASEGT. CDR3 loop: CASSGDSYEQYF. CDR3 nucleotides: TGTGCCAGCAGTGGGGACAGCTACGAGCAGTACTTC.

This clone is deemed large. The genes are TRBV5-6 and TRBJ2-7, with 9 bases that match TRBD1. V gave up 3 bases and J gave up 3 bases; unmatched junction bases: 10. The germline gives CDR1 SGHDT, CDR2 YYEEEE. The CDR3 loop spans 16 amino acids. Here the CDR3 DNA reads TGTGCCAGCAGCTCCGAACAGGGGGCTACACTCTACGAGCAGTACTTC. Its translation: CASSSEQGATLYEQYF.

This sequence joins TRBV9 and TRBJ2-3; 7 bases fit TRBD2. Germline V lookup: CDR1 SGDLS, CDR2 YYNGEE. Trimming took 4 bases from V and 4 from J; bases not matched to a gene: 9. CDR3 length: 15 residues. DNA for the CDR3: TGTGCCAGCAGCATAAGCGGGACCGGGGCAGATACGCAGTATTTT. The encoded protein is CASSISGTGADTQYF.

This clone appeared once. J is TRBJ2-3 and V is TRBV5-1; D may be TRBD2 (5 bases). The CDR3 length is 15 residues. CDR1 SGHRS and CDR2 YFSETQ come from the germline V gene. The V gene lost 4 bases and the J gene lost 5 bases, with 17 bases spanning the gap. The CDR3 spells CASSPQDPAGDTQYF. The CDR3 bases are TGCGCCAGCAGCCCCCAGGACCCCGCGGGAGATACGCAGTATTTT.

This clone was seen once. The sample contains more than one DNA sequence encoding this CDR3. The CDR3 DNA sequence: TGTGCCAGCAGCTTGGGGCACACCGGGGAGCTGTTTTTT. This sequence encodes CASSLGHTGELFF. This chain joins TRBV5-6 and TRBJ2-2; D uncertain. V dropped 0 bases and J dropped 3 bases, with 3 bases sitting between them. The V gene's germline CDR1 is SGHDT and CDR2 YYEEEE. CDR3 length equals 13 residues.

The chain carries TRBV11-2 and TRBJ1-3; perhaps TRBD1 as D (6 bases). The CDR3 consists of 14 residues. Per the germline V gene, CDR1 is SGHAT and CDR2 is FQNNGV. Trimming left V 5 bases short and J 1 base short, with 9 bases between. The CDR3 sequence is CASSTQGSGNTIYF. CDR3 bases: TGTGCCAGCAGCACACAGGGATCTGGAAACACCATATATTTT.

The V and J genes are TRBV11-2 and TRBJ1-2, with TRBD1 matching 7 bases. The CDR3 runs to 15 residues. V was clipped by 2 bases and J by 4 bases; unmatched bases: 7. Germline assignment: CDR1 SGHAT and CDR2 FQNNGV. DNA for the CDR3: TGTGCCAGCAGCTTATCCCGGGACAGCTCCTATGGCTACACCTTC. As protein: CASSLSRDSSYGYTF.

This clone has only a few counts. The rearrangement joins TRBV11-3 to TRBJ2-1; TRBD1 aligns across 10 bases. The CDR3 covers 15 residues. Germline trimming cut 3 bases from V and 5 bases from J; bases unmatched to any gene: 4. Per germline, CDR1 SGHNT and CDR2 YENEEA. CDR3: CASSLTGTGDNEQFF. CDR3 DNA: TGTGCCAGCAGCTTGACCGGGACAGGGGACAATGAGCAGTTCTTC.

The chain uses TRBV7-9 and TRBJ2-5; 9 nucleotides line up with TRBD1. With 0 bases clipped from V and 0 bases from J, the junction kept 5 bases outside the gene matches. Germline CDR1 is SEHNR and CDR2 is FQNEAQ (reference sequence). CDR3 length equals 17 residues. The CDR3 reads CASSLAPGQGHQETQYF. In DNA form, the CDR3 reads TGTGCCAGCAGCTTAGCCCCGGGACAGGGCCACCAAGAGACCCAGTACTTC.

This chain links TRBV7-2 with TRBJ2-3; TRBD2 might be the D (5 bases). Germline CDR1 SGHTA, CDR2 FQGNSA. This CDR3 is 16 amino acids long. Trimming shortened V by 0 bases and J by 4 bases, and 14 bases separated the two germline ends. The CDR3 reads CASSLALLGYADTQYF. CDR3 DNA sequence: TGTGCCAGCAGCTTAGCGCTACTAGGTTACGCAGATACGCAGTATTTT.

V and J are TRBV9 and TRBJ2-3; 8 bases fit TRBD1. The CDR3 has 15 residues. J was trimmed by 0 bases and V by 3 bases; bases with no gene match: 3. The germline V gene encodes CDR1 SGDLS and CDR2 YYNGEE. This chain's CDR3 is CASSGGQVSTDTQYF. The CDR3 coding sequence is TGTGCCAGCAGCGGGGGACAGGTCAGCACAGATACGCAGTATTTT.

This chain links TRBV5-4 with TRBJ2-3; weak D call: TRBD1 (5 bases). The CDR3 has 17 residues. V lost 2 bases and J 0 bases, leaving 16 bases between the germline ends. CDR1 is SGHNT and CDR2 is YYREEE in the germline V gene (reference sequence). CDR3 nucleotide sequence: TGTGCCAGCAGCTTTAAGGGCGGACACGCAAGCACAGATACGCAGTATTTT. It codes for CASSFKGGHASTDTQYF.

This clone was detected once. CDR3: CASSGGLGRFTEQYF. The DNA of the CDR3 is TGTGCCAGCAGCGGAGGACTCGGCCGTTTCACCGAGCAGTACTTC. The rearrangement uses TRBV5-4 and TRBJ2-7, with D possibly TRBD2 on 5 matching bases. Per the germline V gene, CDR1 is SGHNT and CDR2 is YYREEE (reference sequence). The germline V and J ends were trimmed by 4 bases and 6 bases, with 20 bases remaining between them. There are 15 residues in the CDR3.

The V and J genes are TRBV19 and TRBJ2-1; TRBD2 agrees at 11 bases. This CDR3 comprises 13 residues. The germline CDR1 and CDR2 sequences are LNHDA and SQIVND (reference sequence). The V and J ends lost 7 bases and 7 bases, in that order; junction bases with no gene match: 3. The DNA for the CDR3 is TGTGCCAGTACAAGGACTAGCGGGAATGAGCAGTTCTTC. Protein: CASTRTSGNEQFF.

This sequence joins TRBV6-6 and TRBJ2-1, with D tentatively TRBD2 (6 bases). The CDR3 has 15 residues. Between the trimmed V and J ends, which lost 7 bases and 3 bases, there was a span of 16 bases. CDR1 is MNHNY, CDR2 SVGAGI, per germline (reference sequence). CDR3 bases: TGTGCCAGCACCCGGGGACTCGGAGACTACAATGAGCAGTTCTTC. Translation: CASTRGLGDYNEQFF.

This clone was seen a few times. DNA for the CDR3: TGTGCCAGCTCACAGACAGCAACTAATGAAAAACTGTTTTTT. Encoded protein: CASSQTATNEKLFF. V and J are TRBV18 and TRBJ1-4, with D maybe TRBD1 (5 bases). The germline gives CDR1 KGHSH, CDR2 LQKENI. V lost 4 bases and J 0 bases, leaving 6 bases between the germline ends. This CDR3 comprises 14 residues.

This clone is medium-sized. V is TRBV5-5 and J is TRBJ2-3; the match to TRBD2 covers 10 bases. Germline-derived CDR1 and CDR2 are SGHKS and YYEKEE (reference sequence). V was pared by 0 bases and J by 4 bases, with 8 bases of the junction left unmatched. The CDR3 has 17 residues. CDR3 loop: CASSLAWVAGGADTQYF. The CDR3 nucleotides are TGTGCCAGCAGCTTGGCCTGGGTAGCGGGAGGCGCAGATACGCAGTATTTT.

The sample holds a few counts of this clone. The rearrangement links TRBV6-1 to TRBJ1-5, with D unresolved. Germline lookup yields CDR1 MNHNS and CDR2 SASEGT. Trimming left V 4 bases short and J 5 bases short, with 15 bases between. The CDR3 spans 15 residues. The chain's CDR3 is CASSVSGGPHQPQHF. CDR3 bases: TGTGCCAGCAGTGTCTCCGGAGGGCCTCATCAGCCCCAGCATTTT.

V usage is TRBV6-1 and J usage is TRBJ2-5; the D gene is possibly TRBD2 (6 bases). Trimming left V 1 base short and J 7 bases short, with 16 bases between. The CDR3 length is 15 residues. In germline, CDR1 is MNHNS, CDR2 SASEGT. CDR3 coding DNA: TGTGCCAGCAGTGAAGATCAGCGGGTGGGAGGGACCCAGTACTTC. Encoded protein: CASSEDQRVGGTQYF.

V usage is TRBV13 and J usage is TRBJ1-5; a possible D gene is TRBD1 (5 bases). V was shortened by 3 bases and J by 3 bases, with 9 bases between the two germline ends. This CDR3 is built from 14 residues. Germline V gene data show CDR1 as PRHDT and CDR2 as FYEKMQ (reference sequence). The CDR3 DNA reads as TGTGCCAGCAGCTTCAAGGGGTTCAATCAGCCCCAGCATTTT. Protein: CASSFKGFNQPQHF.

The chain is built from TRBV4-2 and TRBJ2-1, with 7 bases identical to TRBD2. CDR1 is LGHNA, CDR2 YNFKEQ, per germline. The V segment lost 0 bases and the J segment 3 bases; nucleotides outside the gene matches: 8. The CDR3 loop spans 17 amino acids. The CDR3 reads CASSQDSVAGLYNEQFF. The CDR3, as DNA: TGTGCCAGCAGCCAAGATAGCGTAGCGGGCCTCTACAATGAGCAGTTCTTC.

The chain employs TRBV6-1 and TRBJ2-6; TRBD1 aligns across 9 bases. The CDR3 runs to 16 residues. The trim removed 3 bases at V and 3 bases at J, leaving 3 bases unmatched. Germline CDR1 is MNHNS and CDR2 is SASEGT. CDR3: CASSDDRGFGANVLTF. In nucleotides, the CDR3 is TGTGCCAGCAGTGACGACAGGGGGTTTGGGGCCAACGTCCTGACTTTC.

The chain couples TRBV6-6 to TRBJ2-1; TRBD1 is a possible D gene (6 bases). The CDR3 length is 13 residues. V lost 6 bases and J 6 bases, leaving 12 bases between the germline ends. Germline values: CDR1 MNHNY, CDR2 SVGAGI (reference sequence). In DNA, the CDR3 is TGTGCCAGCAGACCGGGACATCCCAATGAGCAGTTCTTC. This encodes CASRPGHPNEQFF.

This rearrangement joins TRBV4-1 to TRBJ2-7; 7 bases are a match to TRBD1. The CDR3 is 16 amino acids. The junction had 7 bases not matched to a gene; V was cut back by 0 bases and J by 2 bases. Germline CDR1 and CDR2: MGHRA and YSYEKL. The chain's CDR3 is CASSQEWETGTYEQYF. The CDR3 DNA follows: TGCGCCAGCAGCCAAGAGTGGGAGACAGGGACCTACGAGCAGTACTTC.

This clone was found a few times. The rearrangement joins TRBV5-6 to TRBJ2-2; a weak D match, TRBD2 (7 bases). Trimming removed 0 bases at V and 3 bases at J, with 12 bases between. The CDR3 is 16 amino acids. CDR1 and CDR2 (germline): SGHDT, YYEEEE. Written as DNA, the CDR3 is TGTGCCAGCAGCTTGGCCGGAGGGGGGGACACCGGGGAGCTGTTTTTT. Its translation is CASSLAGGGDTGELFF.